The 19 T cell receptor beta chains below all came from one sample that was sequenced in a study of T-cell reconstitution after alpha-beta-depleted transplantation in children. The TCRbeta library was prepared with unique molecular identifiers. MiXCR was run by TCRdb on the PCR reads, yielding one entry per CDR3 protein. The sample contains over 450,000 distinct CDR3 sequences, about 10% of which appear only once. Sequenced material: PBMCs, taken before TCRalphabeta/CD19-depleted stem cell transplant. The receptors shown here come from a child aged 2 to 9 with inherited bone marrow failure, due to receive a stem cell transplant.

The chain employs TRBV20-1 and TRBJ2-7; D is unclear. The CDR3 extends over 13 amino acids. Trimming took off 5 bases at V and 7 bases at J, with 18 bases between the two ends. The germline gives CDR1 DFQATT, CDR2 SNEGSKA (reference sequence). The CDR3 loop reads CSAGIEARWEQYF. The CDR3 bases are TGCAGTGCTGGGATTGAGGCGCGGTGGGAGCAGTACTTC.

This clonotype was recorded at least ten times. V gene TRBV7-9 combines with J gene TRBJ2-2; possible D gene TRBD1, 7 bases. The germline V gene encodes CDR1 SEHNR and CDR2 FQNEAQ (reference sequence). V lost 4 bases and J 6 bases, leaving 15 bases between the germline ends. CDR3 length equals 15 residues. CDR3 residues: CASSSGDRDPGELFF. In DNA, the CDR3 is TGTGCCAGCAGCTCGGGAGACAGGGACCCCGGGGAGCTGTTTTTT. Using reference TRBV7-9 and TRBJ2-2 for the parts outside the CDR3, the full variable domain is DTGVSQNPRHKITKRGQNVTFRCDPISEHNRLYWYRQTLGQGPEFLTYFQNEAQLEKSRLLSDRFSAERPKGSFSTLEIQRTEQGDSAMYLCASSSGDRDPGELFFGEGSRLTVL.

In this sample, this clonotype turned up a few times. The chain employs TRBV3-1 and TRBJ2-1; 9 bases align to TRBD1. Germline V CDR1 and CDR2: LGHDT, YNNKEL (reference sequence). V lost 3 bases and J lost 5; bases outside the gene matches: 2. The CDR3 is 14 amino acids. For the CDR3, the DNA is TGTGCCAGCAGCCACCGGGACAGGGACAATGAGCAGTTCTTC. Encoded protein: CASSHRDRDNEQFF.

This clonotype was seen at least ten times. This sequence joins TRBV20-1 and TRBJ2-3, with D perhaps TRBD1 (6 bases). CDR3 length: 14 amino acids. V lost 3 bases to trimming and J lost 0 bases, with 10 bases between them. Germline values: CDR1 DFQATT, CDR2 SNEGSKA (reference sequence). The CDR3 DNA reads as TGCAGTGCTAGGACAGGTCCTAGCACAGATACGCAGTATTTT. This encodes CSARTGPSTDTQYF.

The V gene is TRBV7-9, the J gene TRBJ2-3; no reliable D call. CDR3 length: 15 amino acids. Trimming pared 5 bases from V and 3 bases from J, leaving 15 bases between. Germline-derived CDR1 and CDR2 are SEHNR and FQNEAQ (reference sequence). The CDR3, as DNA: TGTGCCAGCAGCGCGCCCTTGGAGTCGACAGATACGCAGTATTTT. It encodes CASSAPLESTDTQYF.

The table lists this clonotype with many counts. This chain joins TRBV29-1 and TRBJ1-1, with D unclear. Germline V CDR1 and CDR2: SQVTM, ANQGSEA. V was pared by 1 base and J by 8 bases, with 11 bases between. The CDR3 loop spans 12 amino acids. CDR3 in DNA: TGCAGCGTTGAAGCCCTGAGAAGCGAAGCTTTCTTT. The encoded protein is CSVEALRSEAFF.

This clonotype was seen repeatedly, ten times or more. The chain employs TRBV7-2 and TRBJ2-7, with unresolved D. V was pared by 1 base and J by 0 bases, with 10 bases between. The CDR3 totals 15 residues. Germline values: CDR1 SGHTA, CDR2 FQGNSA. The DNA for the CDR3 is TGTGCCAGCAGCTTAGTTTTCGATCCCTCCTACGAGCAGTACTTC. Amino acid sequence: CASSLVFDPSYEQYF.

This clonotype was counted at least ten times. The genes are TRBV27 and TRBJ2-1, with 7 bases that match TRBD2. Germline assignment: CDR1 MNHEY and CDR2 SMNVEV (reference sequence). Unmatched junction bases numbered 10, after V lost 8 bases and J lost 6 bases. The CDR3 totals 14 residues. CDR3 region: CASQIRLAVNEQFF. The CDR3 DNA sequence: TGTGCCAGCCAAATCCGACTAGCCGTCAATGAGCAGTTCTTC.

This clonotype has at least ten counts. The chain has TRBV3-1 and TRBJ2-7; 8 bases match TRBD2. The CDR3 is 16 amino acids. CDR1 and CDR2 (germline): LGHDT, YNNKEL (reference sequence). After removal of 4 bases from V and 2 bases from J, the junction contained 10 bases not matched to a gene. CDR3 residues: CASSPDASGYPYEQYF. The CDR3 DNA is TGTGCCAGCAGCCCTGACGCTAGCGGGTATCCCTACGAGCAGTACTTC.

This clonotype showed up many times. The chain employs TRBV5-1 and TRBJ2-2; the D gene is possibly TRBD2 (6 bases). In germline, CDR1 is SGHRS, CDR2 YFSETQ. The CDR3 runs 16 residues. Trimming pared 0 bases from V and 4 bases from J, leaving 13 bases between. The CDR3 loop is CASSLVTRQGTGELFF. Written as DNA, the CDR3 is TGCGCCAGCAGCTTGGTGACTAGGCAGGGCACCGGGGAGCTGTTTTTT.

V and J are TRBV4-3 and TRBJ2-1; 11 bases line up with TRBD2. The trim removed 3 bases at V and 3 bases at J, leaving 16 bases unmatched. The CDR3 extends over 20 amino acids. The germline CDR1 and CDR2 sequences are LGHNA and YSLEER. CDR3 protein: CASSHEIYSGGVLFYNEQFF. The CDR3 coding sequence is TGCGCCAGCAGCCATGAGATCTATAGCGGGGGGGTCCTTTTCTACAATGAGCAGTTCTTC.

There are many counts of this clonotype. The chain links TRBV6-2 or TRBV6-3 to TRBJ2-2; TRBD2 is a possible D gene (5 bases). Trimming stripped 5 bases from V and 1 base from J, with 8 bases between. The length of the CDR3 is 14 residues. Per the germline V gene, CDR1 is MNHEY and CDR2 is SVGEGT. CDR3 DNA sequence: TGTGCCAGCAGTCACGGGGTGAACACCGGGGAGCTGTTTTTT. Encoded protein: CASSHGVNTGELFF.

This clonotype was recorded many times. The chain employs TRBV27 and TRBJ2-3, with TRBD2 identical over 14 bases. CDR1 and CDR2 from the germline V gene are MNHEY and SMNVEV (reference sequence). Trimming cost V 4 bases and J 0 bases; bases outside gene matches: 9. The CDR3 totals 19 residues. The CDR3 region is CASSSMTSGRAWSTDTQYF. The CDR3 DNA sequence: TGTGCCAGCAGTTCGATGACTAGCGGGAGGGCCTGGAGCACAGATACGCAGTATTTT.

In regard to this clonotype: One junction end does not reproduce the germline sequence, and a read error may be involved. The chain recombines TRBV6-1 with TRBJ2-1, with D uncertain. The CDR3 has 13 amino acids. Germline assignment: CDR1 MNHNS and CDR2 SASEGT. This chain's CDR3 is CASSGGGSNGQFF. In DNA form, the CDR3 reads TGTGCCAGCAGTGGGGGTGGATCCAATGGGCAGTTCTTC.

This clonotype was observed at least ten times. The chain couples TRBV5-1 to TRBJ2-5; D remains ambiguous. CDR1 is SGHRS, CDR2 YFSETQ, per germline. This CDR3 is 11 amino acids long. The germline V and J ends were trimmed by 0 bases and 3 bases, with 0 bases remaining between them. This CDR3 is CASSLEETQYF. For the CDR3, the DNA is TGCGCCAGCAGCTTGGAAGAGACCCAGTACTTC.

This clonotype was picked up many times. This rearrangement joins TRBV12-3 or TRBV12-4 to TRBJ2-1, with 7 bases that match TRBD1. With 4 bases clipped from V and 9 bases from J, the junction kept 12 bases outside the gene matches. The CDR3 totals 15 residues. CDR3 in amino acids: CASSSTGNFLGEQFF. As DNA, the CDR3 is TGTGCCAGCAGTTCGACAGGGAACTTCTTAGGTGAGCAGTTCTTC.

The table lists this clonotype with many counts. The chain carries TRBV10-3 and TRBJ2-2; D might be TRBD2 (5 bases). V lost 4 bases and J lost 7, with 13 bases in between. The CDR3 sequence is 14 residues long. CDR1 and CDR2 (germline): ENHRY, SYGVKD. The CDR3 DNA is TGTGCCATCAGTGCCCTCCTAGGGAGCGGGGAGCTGTTTTTT. Protein product: CAISALLGSGELFF.

This clonotype was found many times. The chain combines TRBV4-1 with TRBJ2-7; perhaps TRBD2 as D (5 bases). This CDR3 spans 15 amino acids. Germline V gene data show CDR1 as MGHRA and CDR2 as YSYEKL. The V end lost 1 base, the J end lost 0 bases, and 10 bases lay between the germline ends. DNA of the CDR3: TGCGCCAGCAGCCAAGGCGGGCGATTCTCCTACGAGCAGTACTTC. This codes for CASSQGGRFSYEQYF.

This clonotype occurred many times. The V call is TRBV27, the J call TRBJ2-7; 11 bases are shared with TRBD2. This CDR3 is 17 amino acids long. CDR1 and CDR2 from the germline V gene are MNHEY and SMNVEV (reference sequence). V was pared by 5 bases and J by 5 bases, with 14 bases of the junction left unmatched. The CDR3 DNA reads as TGTGCCAGCAGTCCCTCCGCCGGGACTAGCGGTGTCCACGAGCAGTACTTC. Its translation is CASSPSAGTSGVHEQYF.